These 4 T cell receptor beta chains came from one sample sequenced in a study of blood T cell repertoires in COVID-19 (TCRdb year 2020). Library preparation used the immunoSEQ multiplex PCR assay. The source is immuneACCESS, and TCRdb retained only in-frame sequences with V and J called. Part of the clones is not carried over; for the studies checked, unresolved V genes explain less than half of this, and the remainder is unexplained. The sample data list around 170,000 clones, and less than 90% of these were observed just once. The ten largest clonotypes hold about 6% of the sample. The sample comprised peripheral blood. These TCRs come from a woman in her forties with acute or convalescent COVID-19.

This chain uses TRBV19 with TRBJ1-5; the D gene is possibly TRBD1 (5 bases). There are 19 residues in the CDR3. Germline-derived CDR1 and CDR2 are LNHDA and SQIVND (reference sequence). Trimming took off 1 base at V and 3 bases at J, with 22 bases between the two ends. CDR3 bases: TGTGCCAGTAGTATAGCCCCTGGCGGGGCCGGGTCCTTCAATCAGCCCCAGCATTTT. Its protein product is CASSIAPGGAGSFNQPQHF.

This sequence joins TRBV9 and TRBJ1-4; 10 positions match TRBD1. Per the germline V gene, CDR1 is SGDLS and CDR2 is YYNGEE. The CDR3 spans 15 residues. With 4 bases clipped from V and 5 bases from J, the junction kept 5 bases outside the gene matches. The CDR3 sequence: CASSFPTGGNEKLFF. The CDR3 nucleotides are TGTGCCAGCAGCTTCCCGACAGGGGGCAATGAAAAACTGTTTTTT.

This sequence joins TRBV6-5 and TRBJ2-5; TRBD2 is a possible D gene (6 bases). Germline CDR1 MNHEY, CDR2 SVGAGI. V shed 5 bases and J shed 2 bases, with 9 bases lying between them. This CDR3 has 13 residues. The CDR3 DNA is TGTGCCAGCAGTCGCGGGAAACAAGAGACCCAGTACTTC. Residues: CASSRGKQETQYF.

This chain uses TRBV7-8 with TRBJ1-2; a weak D match, TRBD1 (6 bases). CDR3 length equals 15 residues. CDR1 and CDR2 from the germline V gene are SGHVS and FQNEAQ. V dropped 1 base and J dropped 8 bases, with 17 bases sitting between them. The CDR3 DNA reads TGTGCCAGCAGCTTAGTGACGAGGCACAGGGAAGGCTACACCTTC. As protein: CASSLVTRHREGYTF.